This T cell receptor beta chain stems from a study of early T cells in non-severe SARS-CoV-2 infection. In the study overall: From unsorted whole blood, bulk RNA was sequenced, and the chains remained unpaired.

The TCR library protocol was used to attach unique molecular identifiers. These identifiers were attached to individual cDNA molecules. TCRdb reprocessed the 5' RACE reads with MiXCR, giving one entry per CDR3 protein. The repertoire consists of 25,000 to 35,000 distinct CDR3 sequences, with approximately 6.9% occurring once and the leading ten covering approximately 4.1%. Of note for this clonotype: Its antigen is as yet unknown.

Study-wide findings and caveats: VDJdb-based matching was biased toward anti-spike CD8 responses and missed private and CD4 specificities.

The CDR3 contains 12 residues. The germline V gene has CDR1 SQVTM and CDR2 ANQGSEA. V was pared by 4 bases and J by 5 bases, with 11 bases between. The rearrangement links TRBV29-1 to TRBJ2-5; D perhaps matches TRBD1 (5 bases). Sequencing was carried out using whole blood. The receptor was isolated from an adult who was a healthcare worker with PCR-confirmed SARS-CoV-2 infection or an uninfected control (not recorded which). The CDR3 region is CSVGGPWETQYF. CDR3 nucleotide sequence: TGCAGCGTTGGGGGCCCCTGGGAGACCCAGTACTTC.